These 23 T cell receptor beta chains originate from one sample sequenced in a study of graft-versus-host responses after intestinal transplantation. The antigens these receptors bind are not known. The repertoire was sequenced with immunoSEQ multiplex PCR; TCRdb's copy has only in-frame clones and lacks some. The table lists 90,000 to 120,000 clones, about nine tenths of them singletons. Sequences were derived from unstimulated CD4+ T cells sorted from spleen or lymph node cells, sampled before transplant. Receptors originate from a human donor who was the organ donor for an intestinal transplant.

This chain connects TRBV6-1 to TRBJ1-6, with D perhaps matching TRBD1 (6 bases). Trimming shortened V by 8 bases and J by 7 bases, and 12 bases separated the two germline ends. Germline lookup yields CDR1 MNHNS and CDR2 SASEGT. The CDR3 covers 13 residues. DNA for the CDR3: TGTGCCAGCTCGTCGGGGGCCAATTCACCCCTCCACTTT. Translation gives CASSSGANSPLHF.

The chain employs TRBV6-5 and TRBJ2-7; tentative D call: TRBD1 (6 bases). There are 14 residues in the CDR3. Trimming left V 6 bases short and J 2 bases short, with 14 bases between. Germline V CDR1 and CDR2: MNHEY, SVGAGI. The DNA for the CDR3 is TGTGCCAGCAGACGACACAGGGCTACCTACGAGCAGTACTTC. Its translation: CASRRHRATYEQYF.

The chain couples TRBV5-1 to TRBJ2-5; D unresolved. V was shortened by 0 bases and J by 2 bases, with 5 bases between the two germline ends. This CDR3 has 13 amino acids. Germline CDR1 is SGHRS and CDR2 is YFSETQ. The CDR3 spells CASSLGVQETQYF. DNA of the CDR3: TGCGCCAGCAGCTTGGGAGTTCAAGAGACCCAGTACTTC.

This clone showed up just once. This rearrangement joins TRBV5-6 to TRBJ1-5; D is ambiguous. V was pared by 7 bases and J by 0 bases, with 17 bases between. Germline CDR1 reads SGHDT; CDR2 reads YYEEEE. This CDR3 spans 16 amino acids. The CDR3 protein is CASSLWREYSNQPQHF. DNA of the CDR3: TGTGCCAGCTCCCTTTGGCGAGAGTATAGCAATCAGCCCCAGCATTTT.

The genes are TRBV6-5 and TRBJ1-2; 8 bases fit TRBD1. The CDR3 runs to 14 residues. Germline CDR1 and CDR2: MNHEY and SVGAGI. Trimming cost V 4 bases and J 8 bases; bases outside gene matches: 9. CDR3: CASSSPTGAGGYTF. The CDR3 bases are TGTGCCAGCAGTTCCCCGACAGGGGCAGGCGGCTACACCTTC.

This rearrangement joins TRBV7-6 to TRBJ2-7; no firm D call. There are 13 residues in the CDR3. Looked up from germline, CDR1 is SGHVS and CDR2 is FNYEAQ. Trimming left V 1 base short and J 3 bases short, with 7 bases between. CDR3 in amino acids: CASSLGGIYEQYF. As DNA, the CDR3 is TGTGCCAGCAGCTTAGGGGGTATCTACGAGCAGTACTTC.

The chain has TRBV10-3 and TRBJ2-2, with a possible D match to TRBD1 (6 bases). The CDR3 is 14 amino acids. V was pared by 3 bases and J by 5 bases, with 10 bases between. Germline CDR1 reads ENHRY; CDR2 reads SYGVKD. The DNA of the CDR3 is TGTGCCATCAGTGACCAGCAGGGGACCGGGGAGCTGTTTTTT. It yields the protein CAISDQQGTGELFF.

Only a few counts were recorded for this clone. Different DNA sequences within this sample yield the same CDR3. V usage is TRBV7-2 and J usage is TRBJ2-7; D might be TRBD2 (5 bases). The CDR3 consists of 15 residues. The V gene lost 0 bases and the J gene lost 1 base, with 10 bases spanning the gap. From germline, CDR1 is SGHTA and CDR2 FQGNSA. This CDR3 reads CASSLAGGSSYEQYF. As DNA, the CDR3 is TGTGCCAGCAGCTTAGCAGGAGGCAGTTCCTACGAGCAGTACTTC.

The V and J genes are TRBV7-2 and TRBJ2-7, with D tentatively TRBD2 (5 bases). Germline V gene data show CDR1 as SGHTA and CDR2 as FQGNSA. V shed 6 bases and J shed 6 bases, with 15 bases lying between them. This CDR3 comprises 13 residues. Here the CDR3 reads CASSVGWESEQYF. The CDR3 DNA sequence: TGTGCCAGCAGTGTGGGGTGGGAGAGCGAGCAGTACTTC.

Points on this clone: The same CDR3 arises from other DNA sequences in this sample as well. The genes are TRBV18 and TRBJ2-7; D perhaps matches TRBD1 (6 bases). This CDR3 spans 15 amino acids. Trimming shortened V by 3 bases and J by 5 bases, and 17 bases separated the two germline ends. Germline lookup yields CDR1 KGHSH and CDR2 LQKENI. The CDR3 region is CASSPFNNRAHEQYF. The CDR3 coding sequence is TGTGCCAGCTCACCCTTTAATAACAGGGCCCACGAGCAGTACTTC.

As regards this clone: Relative to the germline gene, one junction end is altered; a read error may explain this. The chain recombines TRBV5-5 with TRBJ1-4; 7 bases fit TRBD1. Germline V gene data show CDR1 as SGHKS and CDR2 as YYEKEE (reference sequence). The CDR3 contains 14 residues. The CDR3 DNA is TGTGCCAGCAGCCAAGTTACAGGGGCGGGAAACGGACTTTTT. This encodes CASSQVTGAGNGLF.

V is TRBV6-6 and J is TRBJ1-4; D is undetermined. In germline, CDR1 is MNHNY, CDR2 SVGAGI (reference sequence). CDR3 length equals 15 residues. V lost 0 bases to trimming and J lost 7 bases, with 12 bases between them. The chain's CDR3 is CASSYSAKGSEKLFF. In nucleotides, the CDR3 is TGTGCCAGCAGTTACTCGGCGAAGGGAAGTGAAAAACTGTTTTTT.

The genes are TRBV2 and TRBJ2-6; TRBD1 is a possible D gene (5 bases). V dropped 5 bases and J dropped 4 bases, with 9 bases sitting between them. Germline values: CDR1 SNHLY, CDR2 FYNNEI. This CDR3 contains 14 residues. CDR3: CASSTGVGANVLTF. The CDR3 DNA reads as TGTGCCAGCAGTACAGGTGTCGGGGCCAACGTCCTGACTTTC.

This chain links TRBV2 with TRBJ1-4, with D tentatively TRBD1 (5 bases). Germline CDR1 and CDR2: SNHLY and FYNNEI. Between the trimmed V and J ends, which lost 9 bases and 4 bases, there was a span of 12 bases. There are 13 residues in the CDR3. The CDR3 loop reads CASTGDYNEKLFF. CDR3 sequence (DNA): TGTGCCAGTACAGGAGACTATAATGAAAAACTGTTTTTT.

The V and J genes are TRBV9 and TRBJ2-3; tentatively, D is TRBD2 (5 bases). CDR1 is SGDLS and CDR2 is YYNGEE in the germline V gene. This CDR3 is 16 amino acids long. V lost 0 bases, J lost 2 bases, and 13 bases lay in between. The CDR3 protein is CASSVAPRGNTDTQYF. CDR3 bases: TGTGCCAGCAGCGTAGCCCCCCGGGGAAACACAGATACGCAGTATTTT.

The chain recombines TRBV10-1 with TRBJ1-1, with TRBD1 as a possible D gene (5 bases). CDR3 length equals 14 residues. With 0 bases removed from V and 10 bases from J, the gap between germline ends came to 15 bases. The V gene's germline CDR1 is WNHNN and CDR2 SYGVQD (reference sequence). The CDR3 protein is CASSESGREAAAFF. The CDR3 nucleotides are TGCGCCAGCAGTGAGTCCGGCAGGGAGGCTGCAGCTTTCTTT.

The chain couples TRBV19 to TRBJ2-7, with 8 bases matching TRBD2. CDR3 length: 13 residues. Germline lookup yields CDR1 LNHDA and CDR2 SQIVND (reference sequence). With V trimmed by 6 bases and J by 3 bases, 4 bases remained unmatched. CDR3 bases: TGTGCCAGTAGGTACCGGGAGGGCTACGAGCAGTACTTC. Amino acids: CASRYREGYEQYF. Filled out from reference TRBV19 and TRBJ2-7, the complete variable domain reads DGGITQSPKYLFRKEGQNVTLSCEQNLNHDAMYWYRQDPGQGLRLIYYSQIVNDFQKGDIAEGYSVSREKKESFPLTVTSAQKNPTAFYLCASRYREGYEQYFGPGTRLTVT.

J is TRBJ1-4 and V is TRBV7-9, with 7 bases aligning to TRBD1. This CDR3 comprises 13 residues. The J segment lost 12 bases and the V segment lost 5 bases, leaving 9 bases of the junction unmatched. The germline CDR1 and CDR2 sequences are SEHNR and FQNEAQ (reference sequence). CDR3 nucleotides: TGTGCCAGCAGCAACCCGACAGGGATGCAACTGTTTTTT. It codes for CASSNPTGMQLFF.

This sequence joins TRBV5-6 and TRBJ2-5, with 8 bases that match TRBD2. The CDR3 has 14 residues. V was pared by 4 bases and J by 3 bases, with 5 bases of the junction left unmatched. Germline V gene lookup returns CDR1 SGHDT and CDR2 YYEEEE. CDR3 protein: CASSPSGREETQYF. In DNA form, the CDR3 reads TGTGCCAGCAGCCCCAGCGGGAGAGAAGAGACCCAGTACTTC.

This rearrangement joins TRBV29-1 to TRBJ2-2; TRBD1 matches at 8 bases. This CDR3 is built from 13 residues. V dropped 3 bases and J dropped 4; count of bases not matched to a gene: 1. The germline gives CDR1 SQVTM, CDR2 ANQGSEA. CDR3: CSVDRGPTGELFF. The CDR3 nucleotides are TGCAGCGTTGACAGGGGGCCCACCGGGGAGCTGTTTTTT.

The chain recombines TRBV2 with TRBJ1-4; the D is unclear. Germline lookup yields CDR1 SNHLY and CDR2 FYNNEI. V lost 2 bases and J 14 bases, leaving 9 bases between the germline ends. The CDR3 extends over 11 amino acids. The CDR3 DNA sequence: TGTGCCAGCAGTGAAACGCAGCCCCTGTTTTTT. As protein: CASSETQPLFF.

V gene TRBV7-9 combines with J gene TRBJ2-7; 8 bases map to TRBD1. This CDR3 spans 14 amino acids. Germline values: CDR1 SEHNR, CDR2 FQNEAQ (reference sequence). After removal of 3 bases from V and 6 bases from J, the junction contained 7 bases not matched to a gene. The CDR3 bases are TGTGCCAGCAGCTTTCCGGGACAGGTCCCCGAGCAGTACTTC. Its translation is CASSFPGQVPEQYF. The full variable domain, rest sourced from reference TRBV7-9 and TRBJ2-7, is DTGVSQNPRHKITKRGQNVTFRCDPISEHNRLYWYRQTLGQGPEFLTYFQNEAQLEKSRLLSDRFSAERPKGSFSTLEIQRTEQGDSAMYLCASSFPGQVPEQYFGPGTRLTVT.

The J gene is TRBJ1-1, the V gene TRBV11-1; no reliable D call. The CDR3 covers 15 residues. The germline CDR1 and CDR2 sequences are SGHAT and FQDESV (reference sequence). V lost 6 bases and J lost 3, with 17 bases in between. The CDR3 DNA sequence: TGTGCCAGCAGGGACCCCCGGAGGCTCGACACTGAAGCTTTCTTT. This gives the protein CASRDPRRLDTEAFF.